This record concerns one TCR beta chain sequence. What it binds is unknown. The sample originates from a study of CD8+ T cells in alopecia areata. Study-wide results and caveats: Scalp samples also yield sequences of resident alphabeta T cells from normal skin. Alopecia totalis/universalis scalp especially showed more expanded CD8+ clones than normal scalp. Mice showed TCR sharing more clearly than patients did, possibly owing to HLA.

The CDR3 runs 14 residues. Germline CDR1 reads SGHRS; CDR2 reads YFSETQ. After removal of 3 bases from V and 3 bases from J, the junction contained 4 bases not matched to a gene. The sequencing template was cDNA reverse transcribed from extracted RNA. Clones were read by immunoSEQ multiplex PCR, and TCRdb kept only the in-frame ones, dropping some. This table has 110,000 to 150,000 clones, approximately 65% appearing once. Sorting of CD4+ and CD8+ T cells was performed on PBMCs. The chain couples TRBV5-1 to TRBJ1-1, with 8 bases lining up with TRBD1. This receptor was taken from a human donor in good health. Material for sequencing was CD8+ T cells sorted from blood. CDR3 amino acids: CASSSGQGDTEAFF. The CDR3 region has the DNA TGCGCCAGCAGCTCCGGACAGGGCGACACTGAAGCTTTCTTT.